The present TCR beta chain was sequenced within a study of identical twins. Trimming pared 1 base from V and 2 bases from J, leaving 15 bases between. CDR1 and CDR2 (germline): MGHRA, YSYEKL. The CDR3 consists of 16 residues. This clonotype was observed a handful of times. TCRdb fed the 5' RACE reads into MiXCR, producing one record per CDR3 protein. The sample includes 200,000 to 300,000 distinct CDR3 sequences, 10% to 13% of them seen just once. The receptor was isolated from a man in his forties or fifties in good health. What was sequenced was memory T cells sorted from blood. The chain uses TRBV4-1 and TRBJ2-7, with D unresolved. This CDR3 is CASSQGGKAVAYEQYF. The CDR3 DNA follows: TGCGCCAGCAGCCAAGGAGGAAAGGCAGTGGCCTACGAGCAGTACTTC.